The clone carrying this TCR beta chain was counted a few times. The data stem from a study of control samples from healthy donors and cancer patients. V was cut by 4 bases and J by 0 bases, with 16 bases left in between. The CDR3 extends over 16 amino acids. The V gene's germline CDR1 is SNHLY and CDR2 FYNNEI. The method was immunoSEQ multiplex PCR; TCRdb's version includes in-frame clones alone and lacks a portion of them. The sample has more than 95,000 clones, 88% seen once; the top ten hold around 2.5%. The clonotype comes from a woman aged 70-85 years in good health. The rearrangement joins TRBV2 to TRBJ2-7, with D hard to call. Sample: blood. CDR3 amino acids: CASSGFSLISSYEQYF. DNA of the CDR3: TGTGCCAGCAGTGGCTTCAGCTTAATAAGCTCCTACGAGCAGTACTTC.